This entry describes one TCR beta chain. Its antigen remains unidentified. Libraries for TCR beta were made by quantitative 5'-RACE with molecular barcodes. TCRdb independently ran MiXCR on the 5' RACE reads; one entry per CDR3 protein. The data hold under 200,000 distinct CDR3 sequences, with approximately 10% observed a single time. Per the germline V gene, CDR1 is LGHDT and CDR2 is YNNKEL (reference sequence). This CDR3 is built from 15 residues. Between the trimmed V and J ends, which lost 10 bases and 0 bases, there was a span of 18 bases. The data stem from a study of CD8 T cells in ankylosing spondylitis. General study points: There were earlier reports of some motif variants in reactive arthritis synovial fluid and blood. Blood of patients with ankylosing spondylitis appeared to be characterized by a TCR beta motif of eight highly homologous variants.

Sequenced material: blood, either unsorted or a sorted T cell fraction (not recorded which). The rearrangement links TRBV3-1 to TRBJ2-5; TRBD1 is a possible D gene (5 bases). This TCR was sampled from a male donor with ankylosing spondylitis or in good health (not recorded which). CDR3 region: CATMDMTAYQETQYF. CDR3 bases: TGTGCCACCATGGACATGACCGCGTACCAAGAGACCCAGTACTTC.